These T cell receptor beta chains were read from a single sample in a study of T-cell reconstitution after alpha-beta-depleted transplantation in children. Each CDR3 protein gets one entry after TCRdb re-called the PCR reads with MiXCR. The data show approximately 350,000 distinct CDR3 sequences, less than 15% seen once. The sample in question was PBMCs, obtained from the stem cell graft. Source of these receptors: a human donor who donated a stem cell graft to a child with Fanconi anemia. CDR3s include the opening cysteine and the closing phenylalanine or tryptophan. The order of the fields is V gene, J gene, D gene, clone size, CDR3 protein, CDR3 DNA. A D gene is named only where the DNA matches it firmly. Not all rows give a size; the values are once, few, many and, for expanded clones, a class.

v_gene: TRBV7-9
j_gene: TRBJ1-2
d_gene: -
abundance: many
CDR3aa: CASSLSYGYTF
CDR3nt: TGTGCCAGCAGCTTAAGCTATGGCTACACCTTC

v_gene: TRBV5-4
j_gene: TRBJ2-7
d_gene: TRBD2
abundance: -
CDR3aa: CASSDTKRGISYEQYF
CDR3nt: TGTGCCAGCAGCGACACTAAGCGGGGGATCTCCTACGAGCAGTACTTC

v_gene: TRBV2
j_gene: TRBJ2-3
d_gene: TRBD2
abundance: few
CDR3aa: CASSELAGATDTQYF
CDR3nt: TGTGCCAGCAGTGAGCTAGCGGGGGCCACAGATACGCAGTATTTT

v_gene: TRBV28
j_gene: TRBJ2-6
d_gene: -
abundance: many
CDR3aa: CASSFHSGANVLTF
CDR3nt: TGTGCCAGCAGTTTTCATTCTGGGGCCAACGTCCTGACTTTC

v_gene: TRBV7-8
j_gene: TRBJ2-2
d_gene: TRBD2
abundance: -
CDR3aa: CASSFHSGGTTGELFF
CDR3nt: TGTGCCAGCAGCTTTCACAGCGGGGGTACTACCGGGGAGCTGTTTTTT

v_gene: TRBV20-1
j_gene: TRBJ2-2
d_gene: -
abundance: few
CDR3aa: CSAKEGLTGELFF
CDR3nt: TGCAGTGCTAAGGAGGGGTTAACCGGGGAGCTGTTTTTT

v_gene: TRBV20-1
j_gene: TRBJ1-1
d_gene: -
abundance: -
CDR3aa: CSATYKLNTEAFF
CDR3nt: TGCAGTGCTACGTACAAGCTGAACACTGAAGCTTTCTTT

v_gene: TRBV28
j_gene: TRBJ1-6
d_gene: -
abundance: many
CDR3aa: CATDTIDSSYNSPLHF
CDR3nt: TGTGCCACCGATACGATCGATAGCTCCTATAATTCACCCCTCCACTTT

v_gene: TRBV4-1
j_gene: TRBJ1-2
d_gene: -
abundance: few
CDR3aa: CASSQGWTLGYGYTF
CDR3nt: TGCGCCAGCAGCCAAGGCTGGACACTCGGCTATGGCTACACCTTC

v_gene: TRBV20-1
j_gene: TRBJ1-1
d_gene: -
abundance: -
CDR3aa: CSAREGIAEAFF
CDR3nt: TGCAGTGCTAGAGAGGGAATTGCTGAAGCTTTCTTT

v_gene: TRBV6-1
j_gene: TRBJ2-1
d_gene: -
abundance: -
CDR3aa: CASTQQRQGEQFF
CDR3nt: TGTGCCAGCACCCAGCAGAGGCAGGGTGAGCAGTTCTTC

v_gene: TRBV25-1
j_gene: TRBJ1-1
d_gene: -
abundance: -
CDR3aa: CASSEYRGLYTEAFF
CDR3nt: TGTGCCAGCAGTGAATATCGGGGGCTGTACACTGAAGCTTTCTTT

v_gene: TRBV29-1
j_gene: TRBJ1-6
d_gene: -
abundance: -
CDR3aa: CSRPECSPLHF
CDR3nt: TGCAGCAGACCCGAGTGTTCACCCCTCCACTTT

v_gene: TRBV11-2
j_gene: TRBJ1-2
d_gene: -
abundance: -
CDR3aa: CASSSQRAGDGYTF
CDR3nt: TGTGCCAGCAGCTCCCAGCGAGCCGGGGATGGCTACACCTTC

v_gene: TRBV3-1
j_gene: TRBJ1-2
d_gene: -
abundance: -
CDR3aa: CASSQVFGGYTF
CDR3nt: TGTGCCAGCAGCCAAGTTTTTGGAGGCTACACCTTC

v_gene: TRBV10-3
j_gene: TRBJ1-1
d_gene: TRBD1
abundance: few
CDR3aa: CAISETMTGTDIDTEAFF
CDR3nt: TGTGCCATCAGTGAAACAATGACAGGGACCGATATCGACACTGAAGCTTTCTTT

v_gene: TRBV7-2
j_gene: TRBJ2-3
d_gene: -
abundance: -
CDR3aa: CASSLGVSGTDTQYF
CDR3nt: TGTGCCAGCAGCTTAGGAGTGAGCGGTACAGATACGCAGTATTTT

v_gene: TRBV3-1
j_gene: TRBJ1-1
d_gene: -
abundance: few
CDR3aa: CASSQVPTSPNRNTEAFF
CDR3nt: TGTGCCAGCAGCCAAGTGCCCACGTCCCCAAATAGGAACACTGAAGCTTTCTTT

v_gene: TRBV29-1
j_gene: TRBJ1-2
d_gene: -
abundance: many
CDR3aa: CSVEFWNSYGYTF
CDR3nt: TGCAGCGTTGAATTTTGGAACTCCTATGGCTACACCTTC

v_gene: TRBV12-3/TRBV12-4
j_gene: TRBJ2-1
d_gene: TRBD2
abundance: few
CDR3aa: CASSLYPSGGRNEQFF
CDR3nt: TGTGCCAGCAGTTTATACCCTAGCGGGGGCAGGAATGAGCAGTTCTTC

v_gene: TRBV20-1
j_gene: TRBJ2-5
d_gene: TRBD2
abundance: many
CDR3aa: CSAQGGVETQYF
CDR3nt: TGCAGCGCCCAGGGAGGGGTTGAGACCCAGTACTTC

v_gene: TRBV6-1
j_gene: TRBJ1-5
d_gene: -
abundance: few
CDR3aa: CASSPALGNQPQHF
CDR3nt: TGTGCCAGCAGTCCGGCCCTGGGAAATCAGCCCCAGCATTTT

v_gene: TRBV6-5
j_gene: TRBJ2-5
d_gene: TRBD1
abundance: -
CDR3aa: CASSYSAGGETQYF
CDR3nt: TGTGCCAGCAGTTACTCGGCAGGGGGAGAGACCCAGTACTTC

v_gene: TRBV15
j_gene: TRBJ2-7
d_gene: -
abundance: many
CDR3aa: CATSRDAGPYEQYF
CDR3nt: TGTGCCACCAGCAGAGATGCGGGACCCTACGAGCAGTACTTC

v_gene: TRBV5-1
j_gene: TRBJ1-6
d_gene: -
abundance: many
CDR3aa: CASSVTGDNSPLHF
CDR3nt: TGCGCCAGCAGCGTTACAGGTGATAATTCACCCCTCCACTTT

v_gene: TRBV7-2
j_gene: TRBJ1-2
d_gene: -
abundance: many
CDR3aa: CASSTDRYYGYTF
CDR3nt: TGTGCCAGCAGCACGGACAGATACTATGGCTACACCTTC

v_gene: TRBV5-6
j_gene: TRBJ1-2
d_gene: -
abundance: few
CDR3aa: CASSLAYRQAGPSPF
CDR3nt: TGTGCCAGCAGCTTGGCCTATAGACAGGCCGGGCCCTCTCCTTTC

v_gene: TRBV20-1
j_gene: TRBJ1-1
d_gene: -
abundance: -
CDR3aa: CSARILSGGGGTEAFF
CDR3nt: TGCAGTGCTAGAATCCTTTCGGGAGGGGGAGGCACTGAAGCTTTCTTT

v_gene: TRBV28
j_gene: TRBJ1-4
d_gene: -
abundance: many
CDR3aa: CASSLQGGTNEKLFF
CDR3nt: TGTGCCAGCAGTTTACAGGGTGGGACTAATGAAAAACTGTTTTTT

v_gene: TRBV11-1
j_gene: TRBJ2-4
d_gene: -
abundance: many
CDR3aa: CASSLVVSGILAKNIQYF
CDR3nt: TGTGCCAGCAGCTTAGTCGTGTCCGGAATCCTAGCCAAAAACATTCAGTACTTC

v_gene: TRBV6-1
j_gene: TRBJ1-2
d_gene: TRBD1
abundance: -
CDR3aa: CASRGQGARYYGYTF
CDR3nt: TGTGCCAGCAGGGGACAGGGGGCGAGGTACTATGGCTACACCTTC

v_gene: TRBV15
j_gene: TRBJ2-3
d_gene: TRBD1
abundance: -
CDR3aa: CATSSQQGAFDTQYF
CDR3nt: TGTGCCACCAGCAGCCAACAGGGGGCATTTGATACGCAGTATTTT

v_gene: TRBV27
j_gene: TRBJ2-1
d_gene: TRBD1
abundance: -
CDR3aa: CARDSGQGVHSSYNEQFF
CDR3nt: TGTGCCCGCGACTCCGGACAGGGGGTTCATAGCTCCTACAATGAGCAGTTCTTC

v_gene: TRBV6-2/TRBV6-3
j_gene: TRBJ1-5
d_gene: -
abundance: few
CDR3aa: CASSYRQNFLNQPQHF
CDR3nt: TGTGCCAGCAGTTACCGGCAGAACTTCCTCAATCAGCCACAGCATTTT

v_gene: TRBV3-1
j_gene: TRBJ1-5
d_gene: -
abundance: many
CDR3aa: CASSQDGRRDQPQHF
CDR3nt: TGTGCCAGCAGCCAAGACGGTCGGAGGGATCAGCCCCAGCATTTT

v_gene: TRBV12-3/TRBV12-4
j_gene: TRBJ2-4
d_gene: -
abundance: many
CDR3aa: CASSPTRGNIQYF
CDR3nt: TGTGCCAGCAGCCCCACTAGGGGAAACATTCAGTACTTC

v_gene: TRBV5-1
j_gene: TRBJ2-2
d_gene: TRBD2
abundance: many
CDR3aa: CASSPGAGGSNTGELFF
CDR3nt: TGCGCCAGCAGCCCCGGGGCGGGGGGCTCGAACACCGGGGAGCTGTTTTTT

v_gene: TRBV7-9
j_gene: TRBJ2-6
d_gene: -
abundance: -
CDR3aa: CASRPRPRLAGPSSGANVLTF
CDR3nt: TGTGCCAGCAGACCTCGTCCCCGCTTGGCAGGCCCCAGCTCTGGGGCCAACGTCCTGACTTTC

v_gene: TRBV12-3/TRBV12-4
j_gene: TRBJ1-1
d_gene: -
abundance: many
CDR3aa: CASRFGGQAEAFF
CDR3nt: TGTGCCAGCAGGTTCGGGGGGCAAGCTGAAGCTTTCTTT

v_gene: TRBV5-1
j_gene: TRBJ1-4
d_gene: TRBD1
abundance: -
CDR3aa: CASARGGREKLFF
CDR3nt: TGCGCCAGCGCCAGGGGGGGGAGAGAAAAACTGTTTTTT

v_gene: TRBV6-6
j_gene: TRBJ2-2
d_gene: -
abundance: few
CDR3aa: CASSNVRAGELFF
CDR3nt: TGTGCCAGCAGTAACGTGAGAGCCGGGGAGCTGTTTTTT

v_gene: TRBV7-9
j_gene: TRBJ2-1
d_gene: -
abundance: -
CDR3aa: CASTAGTLGNEQFF
CDR3nt: TGTGCCAGCACCGCCGGGACGTTGGGGAATGAGCAGTTCTTC

v_gene: TRBV6-1
j_gene: TRBJ1-2
d_gene: -
abundance: -
CDR3aa: CASSDTAGFDYGYTF
CDR3nt: TGTGCCAGCAGCGATACTGCAGGATTTGACTATGGCTACACCTTC

v_gene: TRBV3-1
j_gene: TRBJ1-1
d_gene: -
abundance: -
CDR3aa: CASSLRGSEAFF
CDR3nt: TGTGCCAGCAGCCTTCGGGGCTCTGAAGCTTTCTTT

v_gene: TRBV10-3
j_gene: TRBJ1-1
d_gene: -
abundance: -
CDR3aa: CAISDSLPPDTEAFF
CDR3nt: TGTGCCATCAGTGATTCCCTCCCGCCGGACACTGAAGCTTTCTTT

v_gene: TRBV6-1
j_gene: TRBJ2-5
d_gene: TRBD1
abundance: many
CDR3aa: CASRSTGTGGDQETQYF
CDR3nt: TGTGCCAGCAGATCCACCGGGACAGGGGGGGACCAAGAGACCCAGTACTTC

v_gene: TRBV6-2/TRBV6-3
j_gene: TRBJ1-5
d_gene: -
abundance: -
CDR3aa: CASSKLPGLLSNQPQHF
CDR3nt: TGTGCCAGCAGTAAACTACCCGGACTCCTTAGCAATCAGCCCCAGCATTTT

v_gene: TRBV6-5
j_gene: TRBJ1-6
d_gene: -
abundance: -
CDR3aa: CASSYSLGGSSYNSPLHF
CDR3nt: TGTGCCAGCAGTTACTCGTTGGGAGGGAGCTCCTATAATTCACCCCTCCACTTT

v_gene: TRBV29-1
j_gene: TRBJ1-4
d_gene: TRBD1
abundance: -
CDR3aa: CSVGGLNEKLFF
CDR3nt: TGCAGCGTAGGGGGCCTAAATGAAAAACTGTTTTTT

v_gene: TRBV5-6
j_gene: TRBJ1-6
d_gene: -
abundance: -
CDR3aa: CASSLYQDNSPLHF
CDR3nt: TGTGCCAGCAGCTTGTACCAGGATAATTCACCCCTCCACTTT

v_gene: TRBV4-3
j_gene: TRBJ2-4
d_gene: TRBD1
abundance: many
CDR3aa: CASSLLRDSKNIQYF
CDR3nt: TGCGCCAGCAGCCTTTTAAGGGACAGTAAAAACATTCAGTACTTC

v_gene: TRBV12-3/TRBV12-4
j_gene: TRBJ2-3
d_gene: -
abundance: many
CDR3aa: CAASRGDTQYF
CDR3nt: TGTGCCGCCTCCCGGGGGGATACGCAGTATTTT

v_gene: TRBV6-6
j_gene: TRBJ1-2
d_gene: -
abundance: -
CDR3aa: CASRPRGVSYTF
CDR3nt: TGTGCCAGCAGGCCCCGGGGGGTTAGCTACACCTTC